What follows are 31 T cell receptor beta chains derived from one specimen sequenced in a study of response to subunit inactivated influenza vaccine (dated by TCRdb to 2017 to 2018). The time point label here, explained by the study, means: around 47 days after influenza vaccine administration. Library method: RT-PCR. This sample was sequenced with an Illumina HiSeq 2500. The public sequencing data were trimmed at Q25 with fastp and processed into clonotypes with MiXCR by TCRdb, which kept only in-frame beta chains. Rows merge per CDR3 protein into single entries with the most common DNA and genes. A total of some 160,000 distinct CDR3 sequences appear in this sample, 11% of them only once. Around 12% of the sample is taken by the ten largest. This specimen consisted of non-naive T cells sorted from PBMCs, obtained 40 to 50 days after vaccination. This specimen's cell subset or site label, per the study, means: memory T cell fraction. The receptors here all came from a man between 45 and 60 years old who received an inactivated influenza vaccine. Donor details come from another sample of the same person, matched by shared clones.

V gene TRBV11-2 combines with J gene TRBJ2-7; D tentatively reads TRBD1 or TRBD2 (5 bases each). V dropped 3 bases and J dropped 0 bases, with 9 bases sitting between them. The CDR3 runs to 14 residues. Looked up from germline, CDR1 is SGHAT and CDR2 is FQNNGV. This CDR3 reads CASSFGGPSYEQYF. The CDR3 nucleotides read TGTGCCAGCAGCTTTGGGGGTCCCTCCTACGAGCAGTACTTC.

This chain links TRBV18 with TRBJ2-5; D remains unclear. CDR3 length equals 13 residues. Trimming removed 3 bases from V and 3 bases from J, with 8 bases in between. Germline loops: CDR1 KGHSH, CDR2 LQKENI. The DNA of the CDR3 is TGTGCCAGCTCACCTGTCCAGAAAGAGACCCAGTACTTC. This encodes CASSPVQKETQYF. The full variable domain, in which reference TRBV18 and TRBJ2-5 provide the parts outside the CDR3, is NAGVMQNPRHLVRRRGQEARLRCSPMKGHSHVYWYRQLPEEGLKFMVYLQKENIIDESGMPKERFSAEFPKEGPSILRIQQVVRGDSAAYFCASSPVQKETQYFGPGTRLLVL.

This chain uses TRBV5-5 with TRBJ1-3, with 7 bases lining up with TRBD1. Germline CDR1 and CDR2: SGHKS and YYEKEE (reference sequence). J gave up 0 bases and V 4 bases, and 7 bases lay outside the gene matches. The CDR3 has 16 amino acids. CDR3 amino acids: CASSISDRPSGNTIYF. CDR3 coding DNA: TGTGCCAGCAGCATCTCGGACAGGCCCTCTGGAAACACCATATATTTT.

There are many counts of this clonotype. This chain joins TRBV7-2 and TRBJ2-1; 9 bases fit TRBD1. The CDR3 extends over 15 amino acids. J was trimmed by 4 bases and V by 5 bases; bases with no gene match: 6. Germline CDR1 and CDR2: SGHTA and FQGNSA. For the CDR3, the DNA is TGTGCCAGCAGCCCTGGACAGGGGTCGTACAATGAGCAGTTCTTC. Translated: CASSPGQGSYNEQFF.

The table lists this clonotype with a few counts. The rearrangement joins TRBV7-9 to TRBJ2-3, with no clear D. Trimming stripped 4 bases from V and 2 bases from J, with 10 bases between. This CDR3 has 14 residues. Germline CDR1 reads SEHNR; CDR2 reads FQNEAQ (reference sequence). Here the CDR3 DNA reads TGTGCCAGCAGCTCACAGCCTTCCACAGATACGCAGTATTTT. Its protein product is CASSSQPSTDTQYF.

This clonotype was observed at least ten times. A junction boundary mismatches the germline segment, possibly from a read error. V usage is TRBV12-3 or TRBV12-4 and J usage is TRBJ2-1; D not certain. The CDR3 has 13 residues. CDR3 sequence reads: CASRTDSFNEQFF. Here the CDR3 DNA reads TGTGCCAGCAGGACTGACTCCTTCAATGAGCAGTTCTTC.

This clonotype appeared a few times. The chain joins TRBV20-1 to TRBJ2-7, with D possibly being TRBD2 (5 bases). Germline CDR1 and CDR2: DFQATT and SNEGSKA (reference sequence). The CDR3 is 15 amino acids. V was trimmed by 0 bases and J by 0 bases, leaving 12 bases between them. In DNA form, the CDR3 reads TGCAGTGCTAGAGATGGAGGAGTTACCTCCTACGAGCAGTACTTC. It is translated as CSARDGGVTSYEQYF.

The chain recombines TRBV20-1 with TRBJ2-7, with unresolved D. CDR1 and CDR2 (germline): DFQATT, SNEGSKA (reference sequence). The V end was cut by 5 bases, the J end by 4 bases, with 9 bases between. The CDR3 extends over 11 amino acids. In DNA, the CDR3 is TGCAGTGCTGGGGATAGATACGAGCAGTACTTC. This gives the protein CSAGDRYEQYF.

This clonotype occurred many times. This rearrangement joins TRBV7-8 to TRBJ1-3; maybe TRBD1 (5 bases). The length of the CDR3 is 17 residues. CDR1 is SGHVS and CDR2 is FQNEAQ in the germline V gene. The V gene lost 5 bases and the J gene lost 0 bases, with 17 bases spanning the gap. The CDR3 sequence: CASSKNFDRLSGNTIYF. The CDR3 DNA is TGTGCCAGCAGCAAAAACTTCGACAGACTCTCTGGAAACACCATATATTTT.

The DNA of the CDR3 is TGTGCCAGCAGCCGCGCCGGGACAGGTTTCACAGATACGCAGTATTTT. Translated: CASSRAGTGFTDTQYF. The chain uses TRBV12-3 or TRBV12-4 and TRBJ2-3, with 8 bases identical to TRBD1. Germline trimming cut 6 bases from V and 2 bases from J; bases unmatched to any gene: 10. The CDR3 is 16 amino acids.

This clonotype was seen only a few times. CDR3 DNA: TGTGCCAGCAGCCAAGCTTTAGCGGGAGGGCCGAATGAGCAGTTCTTC. The encoded protein is CASSQALAGGPNEQFF. The chain is built from TRBV14 and TRBJ2-1, with 11 bases that match TRBD2. With V trimmed by 1 base and J by 7 bases, 6 bases remained unmatched. The germline V gene encodes CDR1 SGHDN and CDR2 FVKESK. CDR3 length: 16 residues.

V is TRBV27 and J is TRBJ2-1, with D possibly matching TRBD1 (5 bases). Trimming left V 3 bases short and J 7 bases short, with 10 bases between. The CDR3 has 13 amino acids. Germline-derived CDR1 and CDR2 are MNHEY and SMNVEV (reference sequence). CDR3 DNA: TGTGCCAGCAGTTTTTCAGGGTTGAATGAGCAGTTCTTC. Its translation is CASSFSGLNEQFF.

The V and J genes are TRBV4-2 and TRBJ1-4; tentatively, D is TRBD1 (6 bases). CDR1 LGHNA and CDR2 YNFKEQ come from the germline V gene. The length of the CDR3 is 14 residues. V lost 2 bases, J lost 15 bases, and 19 bases lay in between. This chain's CDR3 is CASSQSNRERVLFF. CDR3 DNA: TGTGCCAGCAGCCAATCAAACAGGGAAAGGGTGTTGTTTTTT.

This clonotype was found a few times. Here the CDR3 reads CSVQGLAGGKNTGELFF. CDR3 nucleotides: TGCAGCGTTCAGGGTCTAGCGGGAGGAAAGAACACCGGGGAGCTGTTTTTT. J is TRBJ2-2 and V is TRBV29-1; the match to TRBD2 covers 11 bases. V lost 5 bases, J lost 1 base, and 9 bases stayed unmatched. In germline, CDR1 is SQVTM, CDR2 ANQGSEA. This CDR3 has 17 residues.

This clonotype was observed a few times. The chain carries TRBV20-1 and TRBJ2-1; 15 positions match TRBD2. Germline values: CDR1 DFQATT, CDR2 SNEGSKA (reference sequence). After removal of 6 bases from V and 0 bases from J, the junction contained 12 bases not matched to a gene. The CDR3 totals 19 residues. CDR3 in DNA: TGCAGTGCCGCCCCCGGACTAGCGGGAGGGAGGAGCTCCTACAATGAGCAGTTCTTC. Protein product: CSAAPGLAGGRSSYNEQFF.

This clonotype has only a few counts. The V call is TRBV7-9, the J call TRBJ1-2; TRBD1 aligns across 8 bases. The CDR3 totals 14 residues. The germline V gene encodes CDR1 SEHNR and CDR2 FQNEAQ (reference sequence). The V segment lost 3 bases and the J segment 5 bases; nucleotides outside the gene matches: 5. CDR3 region: CASSFVDRGYGYTF. CDR3 DNA sequence: TGTGCCAGCAGCTTCGTCGACAGGGGATATGGCTACACCTTC.

This clonotype has at least ten counts. V gene TRBV6-2 or TRBV6-3 combines with J gene TRBJ2-7; D gene uncertain. The CDR3 sequence is 13 residues long. Looked up from germline, CDR1 is MNHEY and CDR2 is SVGEGT. The germline V and J ends were trimmed by 5 bases and 3 bases, with 11 bases remaining between them. DNA for the CDR3: TGTGCCAGCAGTGACGGGCCTTACTACGAGCAGTACTTC. This encodes CASSDGPYYEQYF.

This chain links TRBV10-1 with TRBJ2-7; D is possibly TRBD1 or TRBD2 (5 bases each). The CDR3 is 14 amino acids. The germline V gene has CDR1 WNHNN and CDR2 SYGVQD (reference sequence). Trimming cost V 3 bases and J 0 bases, with 9 bases left between them. This chain's CDR3 is CASSDRESSYEQYF. The DNA for the CDR3 is TGCGCCAGCAGTGACAGGGAGAGCTCCTACGAGCAGTACTTC.

This clonotype was observed a handful of times. V gene TRBV7-2 combines with J gene TRBJ2-7; D unclear. Trimming took 5 bases from V and 2 from J, leaving 13 bases between them. The V gene's germline CDR1 is SGHTA and CDR2 FQGNSA. The CDR3 has 14 residues. The CDR3 region is CASSAPPHTYEQYF. The CDR3, as DNA: TGTGCCAGCAGCGCACCCCCGCATACCTACGAGCAGTACTTC.

This clonotype turned up a few times. The chain employs TRBV7-9 and TRBJ1-1; D not resolved. Germline-derived CDR1 and CDR2 are SEHNR and FQNEAQ (reference sequence). Trimming cost V 0 bases and J 10 bases, with 15 bases left between them. The CDR3 length is 14 residues. CDR3 nucleotide sequence: TGTGCCAGCAGCTTAGCGGCAATCCCCCGAGTAGCTTTCTTT. This translates into CASSLAAIPRVAFF.

This clonotype has just a few counts. The chain uses TRBV9 and TRBJ1-3; TRBD1 matches at 8 bases. The CDR3 length is 14 residues. Losses at the gene ends were 2 bases for V and 11 bases for J; bases not matched to a gene: 9. The germline gives CDR1 SGDLS, CDR2 YYNGEE. The CDR3 DNA is TGTGCCAGCAGCGTCGGGACAGGCCGGGGTTCCATATATTTT. Translating it yields CASSVGTGRGSIYF.

The chain joins TRBV20-1 to TRBJ2-7; the match to TRBD1 covers 9 bases. CDR3 length: 15 residues. The V and J ends lost 4 bases and 1 base, in that order; junction bases with no gene match: 8. CDR1 and CDR2 from the germline V gene are DFQATT and SNEGSKA (reference sequence). CDR3 amino acids: CSAIPGTGKSYEQYF. Written as DNA, the CDR3 is TGCAGTGCTATACCCGGGACAGGGAAATCCTACGAGCAGTACTTC.

This chain joins TRBV20-1 and TRBJ2-1; the match to TRBD2 covers 7 bases. This CDR3 is 15 amino acids long. Per germline, CDR1 DFQATT and CDR2 SNEGSKA (reference sequence). V lost 2 bases and J lost 4; bases outside the gene matches: 8. The CDR3 here is CSARRGPGGYNEQFF. The CDR3 bases are TGCAGTGCTAGACGCGGGCCCGGGGGGTACAATGAGCAGTTCTTC.

This clonotype was seen only a few times. The V call is TRBV20-1, the J call TRBJ1-1, with TRBD1 as a possible D gene (5 bases). Germline CDR1 is DFQATT and CDR2 is SNEGSKA (reference sequence). V lost 1 base, J lost 4 bases, and 16 bases lay in between. The CDR3 covers 15 residues. For the CDR3, the DNA is TGCAGTGCTAGAGCCCCGCAGGGTGGATCCACTGAAGCTTTCTTT. Its protein is CSARAPQGGSTEAFF.

This clonotype was observed a few times. The V and J genes are TRBV30 and TRBJ1-5; no firm D call. CDR3 length: 13 residues. Germline CDR1 and CDR2: GTSNPN and SVGIG (reference sequence). Trimming shortened V by 1 base and J by 7 bases, and 11 bases separated the two germline ends. CDR3 loop: CAWSEAVSQPQHF. The CDR3 nucleotides read TGTGCCTGGAGTGAGGCAGTCAGCCAGCCCCAGCATTTT.

This clonotype was recorded at least ten times. The rearrangement uses TRBV10-3 and TRBJ2-1; D is possibly TRBD1 (5 bases). The CDR3 sequence is 14 residues long. Germline V gives CDR1 ENHRY, CDR2 SYGVKD. V lost 4 bases and J lost 7, with 14 bases in between. The CDR3 reads CAISGGLRANEQFF. The DNA of the CDR3 is TGTGCCATCAGTGGGGGCTTAAGGGCTAATGAGCAGTTCTTC.

As to this clonotype: A junction end diverges from the germline sequence, so it may reflect a read error. The chain is built from TRBV7-8 and TRBJ2-5; D is unclear. Germline values: CDR1 SGHVS, CDR2 FQNEAQ. The CDR3 has 11 residues. CDR3: CASSLGLLQNF. In DNA, the CDR3 is TGTGCCAGCAGCTTAGGTCTCCTCCAAAACTTC.

This clonotype has just one count. The chain combines TRBV6-1 with TRBJ1-2; perhaps TRBD1 as D (5 bases). With 6 bases removed from V and 6 bases from J, the gap between germline ends came to 14 bases. The germline V gene has CDR1 MNHNS and CDR2 SASEGT. The CDR3 extends over 13 amino acids. This CDR3 reads CASSLGRVHGYTF. DNA of the CDR3: TGTGCCAGCAGCCTGGGACGGGTACATGGCTACACCTTC.

Points on this clonotype: Germline and junction disagree at one end, which may indicate a read error. The genes are TRBV11-2 and TRBJ2-5; no firm D call. Germline assignment: CDR1 SGHAT and CDR2 FQNNGV. CDR3 length: 14 residues. CDR3 sequence reads: CASSLGRQQGTQYF. The CDR3 bases are TGTGCCAGCAGCTTAGGACGCCAACAAGGGACCCAGTACTTC. Supplemented by reference TRBV11-2 and TRBJ2-5, the full variable domain reads EAGVAQSPRYKIIEKRQSVAFWCNPISGHATLYWYQQILGQGPKLLIQFQNNGVVDDSQLPKDRFSAERLKGVDSTLKIQPAKLEDSAVYLCASSLGRQQGTQYFGPGTRLLVL.

The chain recombines TRBV2 with TRBJ1-2; possibly TRBD1 for D (5 bases). The V end lost 3 bases, the J end lost 2 bases, and 7 bases lay between the germline ends. CDR3 size: 13 residues. In germline, CDR1 is SNHLY, CDR2 FYNNEI. CDR3 residues: CASSDNRNYGYTF. For the CDR3, the DNA is TGTGCCAGCAGTGACAACAGGAACTATGGCTACACCTTC.

The chain combines TRBV2 with TRBJ1-4; 7 nucleotides align to TRBD1. CDR3 length: 14 amino acids. From germline, CDR1 is SNHLY and CDR2 FYNNEI. The V and J ends lost 6 bases and 8 bases, in that order; junction bases with no gene match: 9. The CDR3 DNA reads TGTGCCAGCAGGGGGACAGCGGTCTTCGAAAAACTGTTTTTT. It translates to CASRGTAVFEKLFF.